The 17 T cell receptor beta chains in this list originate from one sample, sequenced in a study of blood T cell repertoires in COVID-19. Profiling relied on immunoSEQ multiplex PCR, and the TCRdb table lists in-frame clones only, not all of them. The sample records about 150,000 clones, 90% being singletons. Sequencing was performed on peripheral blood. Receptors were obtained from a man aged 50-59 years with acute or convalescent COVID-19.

The CDR3 DNA is TGTGCCAGCAGCTCCTTAGCGGGGAGGTACAATGAGCAGTTCTTC. Protein: CASSSLAGRYNEQFF. The rearrangement joins TRBV7-3 to TRBJ2-1; 8 bases align to TRBD2. CDR1 is SGHTA and CDR2 is FQGTGA in the germline V gene. V shed 4 bases and J 4 bases; nucleotides not matched to a gene: 6. The CDR3 sequence is 15 residues long.

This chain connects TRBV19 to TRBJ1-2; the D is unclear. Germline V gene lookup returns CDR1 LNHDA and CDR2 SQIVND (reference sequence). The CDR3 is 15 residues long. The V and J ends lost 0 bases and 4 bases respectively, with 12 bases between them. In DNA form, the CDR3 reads TGTGCCAGTAGTATAGACGGCGGAATCTCCTATGGCTACACCTTC. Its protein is CASSIDGGISYGYTF.

The CDR3 is CASSLDRGSNQPQHF. The CDR3 region has the DNA TGTGCCAGCAGCCTCGACAGAGGCAGCAATCAGCCCCAGCATTTT. The chain is built from TRBV2 and TRBJ1-5; tentative D call: TRBD1 (5 bases). The CDR3 contains 15 residues. V was trimmed by 6 bases and J by 1 base, leaving 13 bases between them. Germline assignment: CDR1 SNHLY and CDR2 FYNNEI.

CDR3 in amino acids: CASSQTSGGRTQYF. CDR3 DNA: TGTGCCAGCAGTCAGACTAGCGGAGGACGTACGCAGTATTTT. This sequence joins TRBV28 and TRBJ2-3, with 9 positions matching TRBD2. Trimming cost V 5 bases and J 8 bases; bases outside gene matches: 8. Germline values: CDR1 MDHEN, CDR2 SYDVKM. The CDR3 runs to 14 residues.

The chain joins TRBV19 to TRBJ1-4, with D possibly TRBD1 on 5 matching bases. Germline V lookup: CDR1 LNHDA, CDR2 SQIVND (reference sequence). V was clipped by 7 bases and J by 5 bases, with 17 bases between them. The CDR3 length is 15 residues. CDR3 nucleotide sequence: TGTGCCAGTACCCCCGCGCGGGGGTACAATGAAAAACTGTTTTTT. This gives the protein CASTPARGYNEKLFF.

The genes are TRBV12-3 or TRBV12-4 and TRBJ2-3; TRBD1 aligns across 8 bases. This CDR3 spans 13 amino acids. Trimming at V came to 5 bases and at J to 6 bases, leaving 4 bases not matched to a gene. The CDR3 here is CASSGQGGDTQYF. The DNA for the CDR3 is TGTGCCAGCAGTGGACAGGGAGGTGATACGCAGTATTTT.

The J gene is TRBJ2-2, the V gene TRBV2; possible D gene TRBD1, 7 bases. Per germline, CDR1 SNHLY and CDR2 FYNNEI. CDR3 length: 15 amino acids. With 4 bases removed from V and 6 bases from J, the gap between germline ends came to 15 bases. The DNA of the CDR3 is TGTGCCAGCAGTGTCGTAGCAGGGGGGCCCGGGGAGCTGTTTTTT. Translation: CASSVVAGGPGELFF.

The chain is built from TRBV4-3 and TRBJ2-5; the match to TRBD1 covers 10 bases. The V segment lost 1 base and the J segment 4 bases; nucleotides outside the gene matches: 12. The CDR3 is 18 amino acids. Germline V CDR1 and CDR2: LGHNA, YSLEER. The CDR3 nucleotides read TGCGCCAGCAGCCAAGGGGCAGGATTCCGGACAGGGGGAGAGACCCAGTACTTC. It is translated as CASSQGAGFRTGGETQYF.

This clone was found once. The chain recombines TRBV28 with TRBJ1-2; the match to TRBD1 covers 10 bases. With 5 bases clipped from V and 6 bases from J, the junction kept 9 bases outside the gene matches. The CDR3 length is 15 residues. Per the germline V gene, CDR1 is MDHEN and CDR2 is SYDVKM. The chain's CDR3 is CASSVTGGRLNGYTF. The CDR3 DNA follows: TGTGCCAGCAGTGTGACAGGGGGCAGGCTGAATGGCTACACCTTC.

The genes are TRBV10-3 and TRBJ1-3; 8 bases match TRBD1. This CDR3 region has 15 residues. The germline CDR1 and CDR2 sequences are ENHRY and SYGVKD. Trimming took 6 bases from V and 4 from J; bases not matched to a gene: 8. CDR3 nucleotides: TGTGCCATCAGGGATCCAGGGGGCGGGGGAAACACCATATATTTT. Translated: CAIRDPGGGGNTIYF.

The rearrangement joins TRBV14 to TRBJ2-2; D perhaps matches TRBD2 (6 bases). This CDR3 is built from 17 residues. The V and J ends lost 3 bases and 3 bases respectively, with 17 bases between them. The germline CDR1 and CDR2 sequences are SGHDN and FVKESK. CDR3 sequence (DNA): TGTGCCAGCAGCCACCAGCGGTTAGCGGTGGACACCGGGGAGCTGTTTTTT. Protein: CASSHQRLAVDTGELFF.

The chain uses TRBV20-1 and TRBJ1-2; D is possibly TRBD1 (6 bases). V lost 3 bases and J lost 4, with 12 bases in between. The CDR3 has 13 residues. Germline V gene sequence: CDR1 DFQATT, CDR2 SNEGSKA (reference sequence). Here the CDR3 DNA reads TGCAGTGCTAGTGGACAGACGAGCTATGGCTACACCTTC. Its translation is CSASGQTSYGYTF.

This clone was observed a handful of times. CDR3 in amino acids: CASRDRLGERFGYTF. The CDR3 DNA is TGTGCCAGCAGGGACAGGCTCGGTGAGCGGTTTGGCTACACCTTC. The V call is TRBV2, the J call TRBJ1-2, with 7 bases matching TRBD1. The CDR3 sequence is 15 residues long. V lost 6 bases to trimming and J lost 7 bases; unmatched junction nucleotides: 14. Germline values: CDR1 SNHLY, CDR2 FYNNEI.

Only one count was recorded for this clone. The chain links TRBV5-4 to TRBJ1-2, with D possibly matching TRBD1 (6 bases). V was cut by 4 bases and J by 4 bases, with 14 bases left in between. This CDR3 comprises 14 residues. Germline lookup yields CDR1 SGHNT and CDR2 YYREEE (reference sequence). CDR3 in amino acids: CASSPVQGLYGYTF. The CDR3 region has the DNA TGTGCCAGCAGCCCAGTTCAGGGGCTCTATGGCTACACCTTC.

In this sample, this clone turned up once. The CDR3 region has the DNA TGTGCCAGCAGCCTTAGCGGGGGGGCCCAAAACATTCAGTACTTC. It specifies CASSLSGGAQNIQYF. The rearrangement uses TRBV3-1 (or the pseudogene TRBV3-2) and TRBJ2-4; TRBD2 matches at 11 bases. Germline V CDR1 and CDR2: LGHDT, YNNKEL (reference sequence). V dropped 4 bases and J dropped 5; count of bases not matched to a gene: 4. This CDR3 has 15 amino acids.

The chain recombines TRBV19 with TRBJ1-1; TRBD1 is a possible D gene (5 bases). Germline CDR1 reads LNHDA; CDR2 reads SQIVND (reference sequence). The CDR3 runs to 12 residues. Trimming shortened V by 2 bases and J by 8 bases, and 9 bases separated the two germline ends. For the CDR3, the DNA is TGTGCCAGTAGTATACCACGGGGGGAAGCTTTCTTT. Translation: CASSIPRGEAFF.

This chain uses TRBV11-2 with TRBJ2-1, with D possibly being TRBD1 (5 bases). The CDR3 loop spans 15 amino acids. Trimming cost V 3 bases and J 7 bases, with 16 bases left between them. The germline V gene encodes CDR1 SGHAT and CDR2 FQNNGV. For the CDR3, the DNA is TGTGCCAGCAGCTTGACAAGGGGAAGGATAAATGAGCAGTTCTTC. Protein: CASSLTRGRINEQFF.